This T cell receptor (beta chain) was found in a study of cytomegalovirus exposure and HLA in healthy donors. General study findings and limits: Some V segments (TRBV6-2 and TRBV6-3 among them) were excluded as indistinguishable. Earlier analysis looked at TCR beta V segments, and most were productive about 90% or about 30% of the time. Cytomegalovirus-associated status was assigned to approximately 160 TCR beta chains.

Turning to this clone: The antigen is unknown.

This CDR3 is built from 13 residues. V dropped 8 bases and J dropped 2; count of bases not matched to a gene: 3. From germline, CDR1 is MDHEN and CDR2 SYDVKM. The PCR was carried out with 60 Vbeta primers and 13 Jbeta primers. Assay used: immunoSEQ multiplex PCR; TCRdb lists only in-frame clones, some missing. Its listing shows approximately 110,000 clones. This TCR came from a man between 18 and 29 years old in good health and CMV-seronegative. The chain joins TRBV28 to TRBJ2-1; TRBD2 matches at 7 bases. Sequenced: PBMCs. CDR3: CASSLAPYNEQFF. In DNA form, the CDR3 reads TGTGCCAGCTCACTAGCGCCCTACAATGAGCAGTTCTTC.